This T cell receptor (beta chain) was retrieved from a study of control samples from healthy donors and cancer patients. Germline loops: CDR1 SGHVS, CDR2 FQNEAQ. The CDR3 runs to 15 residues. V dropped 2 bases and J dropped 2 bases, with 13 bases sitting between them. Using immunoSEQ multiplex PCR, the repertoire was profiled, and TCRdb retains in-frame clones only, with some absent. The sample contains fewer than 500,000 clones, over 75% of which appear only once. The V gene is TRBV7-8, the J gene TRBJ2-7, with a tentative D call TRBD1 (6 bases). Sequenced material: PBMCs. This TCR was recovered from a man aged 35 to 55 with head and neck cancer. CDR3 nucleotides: TGTGCCAGCAGCTTATTCCAGGGGCCCACCTACGAGCAGTACTTC. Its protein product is CASSLFQGPTYEQYF.